A selection of T cell receptor beta chains follows, all from one sample in a study of OX40 agonist ivuxolimab in advanced cancers. The protocol was immunoSEQ multiplex PCR, while the TCRdb copy is restricted to in-frame clones and leaves out a portion. The sample lists approximately 39,000 clones; 65% to 80% were seen once. This specimen consisted of CD4+ or CD8+ T cells sorted from blood, obtained in a trial of the OX40 agonist ivuxolimab. These receptors originate from an adult with an advanced solid tumor such as melanoma, head and neck, liver or kidney cancer. Each CDR3 is given with its conserved first and last residue. D genes are given only for firm matches. Clone sizes are given selectively: once, few, many, or a class where the clone is expanded.

j_call,v_call,cdr3_length,clone_size,d_call,cdr3_aa,cdr3_nt
TRBJ2-7,TRBV30,15,.,.,CAWSTYRDGGYEQYF,TGTGCCTGGTCTACTTACAGGGACGGGGGCTACGAGCAGTACTTC
TRBJ1-1,TRBV28,11,.,.,CASSTMTEAFF,TGTGCCAGCAGTACAATGACTGAAGCTTTCTTT
TRBJ1-3,TRBV9,15,.,.,CASSLLTDSGNTIYF,TGTGCCAGCAGCCTCCTAACAGACTCTGGAAACACCATATATTTT
TRBJ2-3,TRBV11-3,13,.,.,CASSSSSTDTQYF,TGTGCCAGCAGCTCTTCTAGCACAGATACGCAGTATTTT
TRBJ1-5,TRBV2,12,.,.,CASTAKNQPQHF,TGTGCCAGTACCGCTAAGAATCAGCCCCAGCATTTT
TRBJ1-5,TRBV7-9,12,.,.,CASSQLGESQHF,TGTGCCAGCAGCCAATTGGGAGAGTCCCAGCATTTT
TRBJ2-5,TRBV28,11,.,.,CASSFGETQYF,TGTGCCAGCAGTTTTGGGGAGACCCAGTACTTC
TRBJ2-6,TRBV4-2,17,few,.,CASSQGQGNSGANVLTF,TGTGCCAGCAGCCAAGGCCAGGGAAATTCTGGGGCCAACGTCCTGACTTTC
TRBJ2-5,TRBV9,16,.,.,CASSVDQVGVWETQYF,TGTGCCAGCAGCGTAGACCAGGTCGGGGTTTGGGAGACCCAGTACTTC
TRBJ1-1,TRBV5-6,13,.,.,CASPHGMNTEAFF,TGTGCCAGCCCCCACGGCATGAACACTGAAGCTTTCTTT
TRBJ2-2,TRBV5-1,14,.,.,CASSPQVVTGELFF,TGCGCCAGCAGCCCCCAGGTTGTTACGGGGGAGCTGTTTTTT
TRBJ2-3,TRBV7-8,15,.,TRBD2,CASSYSGGNTDTQYF,TGTGCCAGCAGCTACAGCGGGGGGAACACAGATACGCAGTATTTT
TRBJ1-2,TRBV29-1,12,.,.,CSVDEKRTALTF,TGCAGCGTTGATGAAAAGCGGACCGCCTTAACCTTC
TRBJ1-2,TRBV20-1,11,.,.,CSAYQGNGYTF,TGCAGTGCTTACCAGGGGAATGGCTACACCTTC
TRBJ2-2,TRBV19,15,.,TRBD1,CASSTGTGWAGELFF,TGTGCCAGTAGCACCGGGACAGGGTGGGCCGGGGAGCTGTTTTTT
TRBJ2-3,TRBV18,20,once,TRBD2,CASSPVVSLAGGLGTDTQYF,TGTGCCAGCTCACCAGTTGTAAGCCTAGCGGGGGGGCTGGGCACAGATACGCAGTATTTT
TRBJ2-7,TRBV7-2,14,.,TRBD1,CASSFNRGRNEQYF,TGTGCCAGCAGCTTCAACAGGGGGCGCAATGAGCAGTACTTC
TRBJ2-1,TRBV5-6,12,.,.,CASSLDHNEQFF,TGTGCCAGCAGCTTGGACCACAATGAGCAGTTCTTC
TRBJ2-3,TRBV19,14,.,.,CASTGHRTTDTQYF,TGTGCCAGCACCGGACACCGAACTACAGATACGCAGTATTTT
TRBJ2-3,TRBV29-1,15,.,TRBD1,CSVELRDRAPDTQYF,TGCAGCGTTGAACTCAGGGACAGGGCCCCAGATACGCAGTATTTT
TRBJ2-2,TRBV9,16,.,TRBD1,CASSRQPTGVTGELFF,TGTGCCAGCAGCAGACAACCGACAGGGGTCACCGGGGAGCTGTTTTTT
TRBJ2-7,TRBV6-6,14,.,TRBD1,CASSSGTGGYEQYF,TGTGCCAGCAGTTCCGGGACAGGGGGCTACGAGCAGTACTTC
TRBJ2-7,TRBV5-6,15,.,.,CASSLVAVMGHEQYF,TGTGCCAGCAGCTTGGTTGCGGTTATGGGACACGAGCAGTACTTC
TRBJ2-3,TRBV10-3,14,.,.,CAIGLGSGTDTQYF,TGTGCCATCGGCCTAGGTAGCGGCACAGATACGCAGTATTTT
TRBJ1-6,TRBV5-1,15,.,TRBD1,CASSFQGAYNSPLHF,TGCGCCAGCAGCTTCCAGGGGGCCTATAATTCACCCCTCCACTTT
TRBJ2-5,TRBV7-6,13,.,.,CASSFSGISTQYF,TGTGCCAGCAGCTTCTCCGGAATTAGTACTCAGTACTTC
TRBJ2-7,TRBV19,15,.,.,CASSILGIDSYEQYF,TGTGCCAGTAGTATTTTGGGAATCGACAGCTACGAGCAGTACTTC
TRBJ1-5,TRBV28,12,few,TRBD1,CASSEGAQPQHF,TGTGCCAGCAGTGAGGGGGCTCAGCCCCAGCATTTT
TRBJ1-3,TRBV4-1,14,.,.,CASSLRQIGNTIYF,TGCGCCAGCAGCCTCAGACAGATTGGAAACACCATATATTTT
TRBJ2-2,TRBV7-8,15,.,.,CASSLRGRGAGELFF,TGTGCCAGCAGCTTACGAGGCAGGGGGGCCGGGGAGCTGTTTTTT
TRBJ1-2,TRBV6-5,11,.,.,CASRGYDGYTF,TGTGCCAGCAGAGGGTACGACGGCTACACCTTC
TRBJ1-1,TRBV4-1,17,once,.,CASSQAGRGDVVTEAFF,TGCGCCAGCAGCCAAGCGGGGAGGGGGGATGTCGTCACTGAAGCTTTCTTT
TRBJ1-5,TRBV18,16,medium-sized,.,CASSPPTTSSNQPQHF,TGTGCCAGCTCACCACCGACCACATCTAGCAATCAGCCCCAGCATTTT
TRBJ2-2,TRBV6-5,13,.,.,CASSLSSAGELFF,TGTGCCAGCAGCCTCTCGTCCGCCGGGGAGCTGTTTTTT
TRBJ2-1,TRBV7-9,17,.,TRBD2,CASSRGSGLSRDNEQFF,TGTGCCAGCAGTAGGGGTAGCGGGCTGTCCAGGGACAATGAGCAGTTCTTC
TRBJ1-1,TRBV6-1,13,.,.,CASSEQGYTEAFF,TGTGCCAGCAGTGAACAGGGGTACACTGAAGCTTTCTTT
TRBJ1-1,TRBV11-2,13,.,.,CASSPRVFTEAFF,TGTGCCAGCAGTCCCAGGGTGTTCACTGAAGCTTTCTTT
TRBJ1-1,TRBV6-1,15,.,.,CASSEGRSLNTEAFF,TGTGCCAGCAGTGAGGGACGGAGTCTTAACACTGAAGCTTTCTTT
TRBJ1-3,TRBV30,15,.,.,CAWSVWAVTGNTIYF,TGTGCCTGGAGTGTCTGGGCAGTCACTGGAAACACCATATATTTT
TRBJ2-2,TRBV25-1,15,.,.,CASSESNKFTGELFF,TGTGCCAGCAGTGAATCCAACAAATTCACCGGGGAGCTGTTTTTT
TRBJ2-3,TRBV29-1,14,.,.,CSVTQGTLTDTQYF,TGCAGCGTCACCCAGGGGACACTCACAGATACGCAGTATTTT
TRBJ1-2,TRBV9,16,.,.,CASSQGDGQTYYGYTF,TGTGCCAGCAGCCAAGGGGACGGACAGACTTACTATGGCTACACCTTC
TRBJ2-7,TRBV9,11,.,.,CASGGVHEQYF,TGTGCCAGCGGCGGGGTCCACGAGCAGTACTTC
TRBJ2-7,TRBV2,13,few,TRBD2,CAIGTSGTYEQYF,TGTGCCATCGGGACTAGCGGCACCTACGAGCAGTACTTC
TRBJ1-5,TRBV5-6,14,.,.,CASSLGVLTQPQHF,TGTGCCAGCAGCTTGGGTGTCTTGACTCAGCCCCAGCATTTT
TRBJ1-6,TRBV12-5,20,.,.,CASGLVLSGSDPSYNSPLHF,TGTGCTAGTGGTTTGGTACTTTCGGGGAGTGATCCCTCCTATAATTCACCCCTCCACTTT
TRBJ1-2,TRBV2,13,.,.,CASSSLQGFGYTF,TGTGCCAGCAGCTCCCTACAGGGCTTCGGCTACACCTTC
TRBJ2-3,TRBV29-1,14,.,TRBD2,CSGLAGGLVDTQYF,TGCAGCGGGTTAGCGGGGGGGCTCGTAGATACGCAGTATTTT
TRBJ1-5,TRBV6-6,16,.,.,CASSSNLRGSNQPQHF,TGTGCCAGCAGTTCCAACCTTAGGGGTAGCAATCAGCCCCAGCATTTT
TRBJ1-1,TRBV6-5,13,.,.,CASIYRDGAEAFF,TGTGCCAGCATTTACAGGGACGGGGCTGAAGCTTTCTTT
TRBJ2-5,TRBV19,12,.,.,CASSNRGETQYF,TGTGCCAGTAGTAACAGAGGGGAGACCCAGTACTTC
TRBJ1-1,TRBV11-2,15,.,.,CASSPVREAGWKAFF,TGTGCCAGCAGCCCCGTGCGGGAGGCGGGTTGGAAAGCTTTCTTT
TRBJ1-6,TRBV9,14,.,.,CASSPNERRSPLHF,TGTGCCAGCAGCCCAAATGAGAGACGATCACCCCTCCACTTT